This TCR beta chain is from a study of technical replicates of blood from a few donors. This CDR3 spans 16 amino acids. Germline-derived CDR1 and CDR2 are SNHLY and FYNNEI. With regard to this clone: The junction and the germline gene differ at one end; a read error may be behind it.

Clones were sequenced by immunoSEQ multiplex PCR, and TCRdb holds only the in-frame ones, with some missing. This table holds 60,000 to 65,000 clones, approximately 92% found once. The V gene is TRBV2, the J gene TRBJ2-7, with 9 bases that match TRBD1. The sample consisted of PBMCs. This TCR was sampled from a human donor in good health. Some clones in this sample may be carry-over from other donors' samples. DNA for the CDR3: TGTGCCAGCAGGGAAGAGGGACAGGGAGGAGCCTACGAGCAGTACTTC. It encodes CASREEGQGGAYEQYF.